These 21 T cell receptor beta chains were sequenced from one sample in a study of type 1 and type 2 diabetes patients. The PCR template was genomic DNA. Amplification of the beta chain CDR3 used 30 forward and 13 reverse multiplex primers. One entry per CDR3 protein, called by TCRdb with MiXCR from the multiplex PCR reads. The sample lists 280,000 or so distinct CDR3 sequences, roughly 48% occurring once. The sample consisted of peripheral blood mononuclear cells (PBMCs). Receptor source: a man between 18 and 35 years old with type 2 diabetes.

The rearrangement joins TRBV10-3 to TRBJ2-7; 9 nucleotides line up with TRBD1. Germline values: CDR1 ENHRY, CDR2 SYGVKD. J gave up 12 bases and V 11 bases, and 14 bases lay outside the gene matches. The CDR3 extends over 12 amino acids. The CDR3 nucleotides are TGTGCCGTCCGTACTGGGACAGGGAGGGCGTACTTC. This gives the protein CAVRTGTGRAYF.

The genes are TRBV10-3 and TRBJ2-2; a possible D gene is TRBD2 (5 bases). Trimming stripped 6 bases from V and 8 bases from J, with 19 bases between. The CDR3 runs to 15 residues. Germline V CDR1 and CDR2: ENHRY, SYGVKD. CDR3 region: CAIREVVGTGGELFF. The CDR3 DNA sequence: TGTGCCATCAGAGAGGTCGTGGGAACGGGGGGGGAGCTGTTTTTT.

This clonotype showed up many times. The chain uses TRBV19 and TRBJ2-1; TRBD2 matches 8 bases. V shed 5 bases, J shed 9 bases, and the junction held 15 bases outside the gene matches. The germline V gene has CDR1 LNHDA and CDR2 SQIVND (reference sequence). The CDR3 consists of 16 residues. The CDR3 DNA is TGTGCCAGTAGTCTCTCGGCTAGCGGGCCCTTCTCTGAGCAGTTCTTC. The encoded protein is CASSLSASGPFSEQFF.

CDR3 in amino acids: CAWSYGQRSYEQYF. The CDR3 DNA follows: TGTGCCTGGAGTTATGGGCAGAGATCCTACGAGCAGTACTTC. The rearrangement uses TRBV30 and TRBJ2-5; D unclear. The last part of the DNA fits TRBJ2-7 better; the J call may be wrong. There are 14 residues in the CDR3. Germline loops: CDR1 GTSNPN, CDR2 SVGIG (reference sequence).

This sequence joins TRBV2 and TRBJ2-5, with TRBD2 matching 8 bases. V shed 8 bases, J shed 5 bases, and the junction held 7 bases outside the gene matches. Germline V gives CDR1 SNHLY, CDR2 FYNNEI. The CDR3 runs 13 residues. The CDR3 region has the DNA TGTGCCAGCGGAGCGGGGGTAGGGGAGACCCAGTACTTC. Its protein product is CASGAGVGETQYF.

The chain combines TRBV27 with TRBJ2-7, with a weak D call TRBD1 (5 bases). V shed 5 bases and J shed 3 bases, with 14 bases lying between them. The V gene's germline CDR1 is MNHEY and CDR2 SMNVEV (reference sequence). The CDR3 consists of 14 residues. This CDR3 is CASSPSDSYYEQYF. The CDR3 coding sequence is TGTGCCAGCAGTCCCTCCGACAGTTACTACGAGCAGTACTTC.

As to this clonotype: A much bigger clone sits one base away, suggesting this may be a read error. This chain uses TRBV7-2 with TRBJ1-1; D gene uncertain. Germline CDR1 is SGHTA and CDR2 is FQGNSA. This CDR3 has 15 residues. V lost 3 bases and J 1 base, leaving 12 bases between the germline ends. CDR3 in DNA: TGTGCCAGCAGCTTCGAGCGGCGGGCGAACACTGAAGCTTTCTTT. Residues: CASSFERRANTEAFF.

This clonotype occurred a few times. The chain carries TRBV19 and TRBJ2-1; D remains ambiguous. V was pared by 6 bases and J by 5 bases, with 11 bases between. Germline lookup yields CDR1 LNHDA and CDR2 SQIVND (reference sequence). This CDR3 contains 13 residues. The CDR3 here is CASRNRQHNEQFF. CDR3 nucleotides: TGTGCCAGTAGAAACCGGCAGCACAATGAGCAGTTCTTC.

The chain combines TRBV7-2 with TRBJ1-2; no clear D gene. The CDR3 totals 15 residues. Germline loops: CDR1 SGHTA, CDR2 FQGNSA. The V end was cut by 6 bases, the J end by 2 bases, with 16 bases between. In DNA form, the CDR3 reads TGTGCCAGCAGTTTCACCACCACACGCAACTATGGCTACACCTTC. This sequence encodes CASSFTTTRNYGYTF.

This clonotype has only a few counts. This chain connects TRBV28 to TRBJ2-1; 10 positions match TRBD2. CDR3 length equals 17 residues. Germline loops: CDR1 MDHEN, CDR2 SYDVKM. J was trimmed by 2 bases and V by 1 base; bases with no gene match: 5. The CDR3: CASSLSASGRTYNEQFF. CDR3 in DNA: TGTGCCAGCAGTTTATCGGCTAGCGGGAGAACCTACAATGAGCAGTTCTTC.

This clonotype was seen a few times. In nucleotides, the CDR3 is TGTGCCACCACCGGGATCCGGAGAAATGAGCAGTTCTTC. It is translated as CATTGIRRNEQFF. The chain recombines TRBV2 with TRBJ2-1, with D tentatively TRBD2 (5 bases). Trimming shortened V by 10 bases and J by 7 bases, and 17 bases separated the two germline ends. Germline V gives CDR1 SNHLY, CDR2 FYNNEI. This CDR3 is built from 13 residues.

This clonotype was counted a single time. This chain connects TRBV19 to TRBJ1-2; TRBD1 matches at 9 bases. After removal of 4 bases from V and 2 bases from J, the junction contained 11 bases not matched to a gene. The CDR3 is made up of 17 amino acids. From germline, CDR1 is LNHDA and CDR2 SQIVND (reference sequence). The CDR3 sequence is CASSTVTGGWENYGYTF. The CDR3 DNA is TGTGCCAGTAGTACCGTAACAGGGGGCTGGGAAAACTATGGCTACACCTTC.

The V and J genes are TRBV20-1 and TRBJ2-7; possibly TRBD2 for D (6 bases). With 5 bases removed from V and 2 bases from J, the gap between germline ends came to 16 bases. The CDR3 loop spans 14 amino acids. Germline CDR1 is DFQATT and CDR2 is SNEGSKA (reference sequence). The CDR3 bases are TGCAGTGCTGAGAAAGCGGGTGGGGCCTACGAGCAGTACTTC. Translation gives CSAEKAGGAYEQYF.

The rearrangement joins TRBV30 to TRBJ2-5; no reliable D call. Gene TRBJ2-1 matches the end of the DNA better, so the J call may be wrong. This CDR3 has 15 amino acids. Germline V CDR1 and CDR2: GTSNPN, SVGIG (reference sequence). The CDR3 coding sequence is TGTGCCTGGAGTGGGGCAAAGGGCGTTCACAATGAGCAGTTCTTC. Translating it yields CAWSGAKGVHNEQFF.

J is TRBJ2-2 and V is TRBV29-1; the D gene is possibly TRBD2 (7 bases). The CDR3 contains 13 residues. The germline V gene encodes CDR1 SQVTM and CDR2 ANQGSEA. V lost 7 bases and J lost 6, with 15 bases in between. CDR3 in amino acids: CSASGTSAGELFF. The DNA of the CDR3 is TGCAGCGCGAGCGGGACATCAGCCGGGGAGCTGTTTTTT.

CDR3 protein: CASTRTATNEKLFF. CDR3 DNA: TGTGCCAGCACTCGGACGGCAACTAATGAAAAACTGTTTTTT. The chain links TRBV2 to TRBJ1-4; D unclear. Germline CDR1 reads SNHLY; CDR2 reads FYNNEI. The CDR3 has 14 residues. Trimming left V 7 bases short and J 0 bases short, with 9 bases between.

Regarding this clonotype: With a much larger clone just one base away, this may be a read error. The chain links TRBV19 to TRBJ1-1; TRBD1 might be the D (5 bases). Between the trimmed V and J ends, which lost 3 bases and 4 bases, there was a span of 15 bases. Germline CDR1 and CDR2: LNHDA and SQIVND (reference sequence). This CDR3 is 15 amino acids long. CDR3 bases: TGTGCCAGTAGTATGTCGGGGAACCAGGGCACTGAAGCTTTCTTT. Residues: CASSMSGNQGTEAFF.

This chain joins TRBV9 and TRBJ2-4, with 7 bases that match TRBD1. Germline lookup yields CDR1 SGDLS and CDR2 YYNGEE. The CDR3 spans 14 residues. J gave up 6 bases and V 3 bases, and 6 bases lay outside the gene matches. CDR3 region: CASSEGASTNIQYF. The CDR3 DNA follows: TGTGCCAGCAGCGAGGGGGCGAGTACAAACATTCAGTACTTC.

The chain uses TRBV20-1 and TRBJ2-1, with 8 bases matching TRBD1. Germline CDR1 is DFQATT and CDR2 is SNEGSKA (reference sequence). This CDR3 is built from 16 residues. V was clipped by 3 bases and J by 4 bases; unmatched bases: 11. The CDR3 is CSARAFGQGTYNEQFF. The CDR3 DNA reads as TGCAGTGCTAGGGCATTCGGACAGGGAACATACAATGAGCAGTTCTTC.

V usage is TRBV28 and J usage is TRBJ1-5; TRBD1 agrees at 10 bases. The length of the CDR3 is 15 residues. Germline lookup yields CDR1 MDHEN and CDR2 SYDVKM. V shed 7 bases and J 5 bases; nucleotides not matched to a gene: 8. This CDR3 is CASKPTGGFHQPQHF. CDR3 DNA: TGTGCCAGCAAGCCGACAGGGGGCTTTCATCAGCCCCAGCATTTT. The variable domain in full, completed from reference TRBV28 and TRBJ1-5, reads DVKVTQSSRYLVKRTGEKVFLECVQDMDHENMFWYRQDPGLGLRLIYFSYDVKMKEKGDIPEGYSVSREKKERFSLILESASTNQTSMYLCASKPTGGFHQPQHFGDGTRLSIL.

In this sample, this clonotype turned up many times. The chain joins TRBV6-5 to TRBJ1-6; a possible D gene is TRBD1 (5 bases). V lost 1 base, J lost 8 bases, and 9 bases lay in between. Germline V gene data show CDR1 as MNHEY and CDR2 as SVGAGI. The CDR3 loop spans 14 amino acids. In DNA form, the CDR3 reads TGTGCCAGCAGTTACTGGACATCTGATTCACCCCTCCACTTT. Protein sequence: CASSYWTSDSPLHF.